One sample yielded the 6 T cell receptor beta chains listed below, sequenced in a study of identical twins. Using its own MiXCR run on the 5' RACE reads, TCRdb lists one record per CDR3 protein. The table has around 250,000 distinct CDR3 sequences, roughly 13% seen once; the top ten hold under 4.5%. The same data also contributed to another study, on yellow fever vaccine responses in identical twins.

Sequencing was performed on memory (CD45RO+) T cells sorted from blood. The origin of the receptors is a woman under 30 in good health.

The chain uses TRBV12-3 or TRBV12-4 and TRBJ2-2; no firm D call. V shed 3 bases and J shed 5 bases, with 7 bases lying between them. The CDR3 spans 13 residues. The CDR3 DNA reads as TGTGCCAGCAGTTTTCAAGCGACCGGGGAGCTGTTTTTT. Protein: CASSFQATGELFF.

This clonotype was seen only once. J is TRBJ2-3 and V is TRBV5-1; 8 bases match TRBD2. The CDR3 runs to 15 residues. Germline lookup yields CDR1 SGHRS and CDR2 YFSETQ. V was clipped by 4 bases and J by 6 bases; unmatched bases: 10. The CDR3 nucleotides read TGCGCCAGCAGCGACGAGGGGACTAGGTCGGATACGCAGTATTTT. This gives the protein CASSDEGTRSDTQYF.

This clonotype was found a few times. The chain couples TRBV11-2 to TRBJ2-6, with 11 bases matching TRBD2. Per germline, CDR1 SGHAT and CDR2 FQNNGV. J was trimmed by 3 bases and V by 5 bases; bases with no gene match: 12. CDR3 size: 19 residues. CDR3 in DNA: TGTGCCAGCAGCCACGAGCCACTAGCGGGAGTGCGTGGGGCCAACGTCCTGACTTTC. Residues: CASSHEPLAGVRGANVLTF.

This clonotype has only a few counts. The chain employs TRBV10-3 and TRBJ2-1; the match to TRBD2 covers 12 bases. The germline V gene encodes CDR1 ENHRY and CDR2 SYGVKD. The CDR3 consists of 15 residues. V dropped 4 bases and J dropped 7; count of bases not matched to a gene: 5. DNA of the CDR3: TGTGCCATCAGTGGGACTAGCGGGGTTTTAAATGAGCAGTTCTTC. It codes for CAISGTSGVLNEQFF.

The chain uses TRBV19 and TRBJ2-1; TRBD2 agrees at 8 bases. With V trimmed by 3 bases and J by 3 bases, 4 bases remained unmatched. Per germline, CDR1 LNHDA and CDR2 SQIVND (reference sequence). CDR3 length equals 15 residues. CDR3 in DNA: TGTGCCAGTAGTATCGGGACTAGGAACTACAATGAGCAGTTCTTC. Amino acid sequence: CASSIGTRNYNEQFF.

The J gene is TRBJ2-7, the V gene TRBV7-2; the D is unclear. V was pared by 0 bases and J by 13 bases, with 13 bases between. The germline V gene encodes CDR1 SGHTA and CDR2 FQGNSA. The CDR3 sequence is 12 residues long. The CDR3 loop is CASSLAPSLHYF. Here the CDR3 DNA reads TGTGCCAGCAGCTTAGCCCCAAGCCTACACTACTTC.